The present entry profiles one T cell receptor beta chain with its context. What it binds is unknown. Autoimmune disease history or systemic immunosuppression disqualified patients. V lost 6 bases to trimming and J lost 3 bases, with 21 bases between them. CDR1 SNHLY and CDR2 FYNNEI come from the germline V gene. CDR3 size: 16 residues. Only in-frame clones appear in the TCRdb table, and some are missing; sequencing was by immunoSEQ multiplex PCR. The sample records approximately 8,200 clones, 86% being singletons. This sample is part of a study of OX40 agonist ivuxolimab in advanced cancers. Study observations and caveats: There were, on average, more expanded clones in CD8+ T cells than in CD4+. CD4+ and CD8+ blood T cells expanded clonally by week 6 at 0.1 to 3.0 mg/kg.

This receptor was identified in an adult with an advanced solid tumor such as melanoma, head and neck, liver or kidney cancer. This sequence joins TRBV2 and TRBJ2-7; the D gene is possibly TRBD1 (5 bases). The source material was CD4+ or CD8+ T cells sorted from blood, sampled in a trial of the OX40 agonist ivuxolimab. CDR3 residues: CASRARNRWAFYEQYF. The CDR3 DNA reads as TGTGCCAGCAGAGCACGGAACAGGTGGGCTTTCTACGAGCAGTACTTC.